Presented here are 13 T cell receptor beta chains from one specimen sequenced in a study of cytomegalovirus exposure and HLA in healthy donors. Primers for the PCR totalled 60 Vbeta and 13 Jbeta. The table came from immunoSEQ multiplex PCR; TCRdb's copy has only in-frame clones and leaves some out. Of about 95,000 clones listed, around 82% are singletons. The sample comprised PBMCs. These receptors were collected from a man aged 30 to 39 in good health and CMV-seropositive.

The CDR3, as DNA: TGCGCCAGCAGCGGTCGGGACTTGACGAAAGATACGCAGTATTTT. Protein product: CASSGRDLTKDTQYF. The chain carries TRBV4-1 and TRBJ2-3; TRBD2 might be the D (6 bases). Between the trimmed V and J ends, which lost 5 bases and 5 bases, there was a span of 17 bases. Germline values: CDR1 MGHRA, CDR2 YSYEKL. This CDR3 is built from 15 residues.

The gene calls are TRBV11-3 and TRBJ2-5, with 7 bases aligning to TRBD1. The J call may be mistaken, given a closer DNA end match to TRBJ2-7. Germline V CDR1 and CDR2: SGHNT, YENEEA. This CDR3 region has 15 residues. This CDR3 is CASSFEGGGLYEQYF. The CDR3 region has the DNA TGTGCCAGCAGCTTCGAAGGGGGCGGGCTCTACGAGCAGTACTTC.

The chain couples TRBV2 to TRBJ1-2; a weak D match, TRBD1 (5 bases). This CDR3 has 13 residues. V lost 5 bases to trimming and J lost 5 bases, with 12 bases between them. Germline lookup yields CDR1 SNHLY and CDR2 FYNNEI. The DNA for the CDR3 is TGTGCCAGCAGTCGGGACTCCAGTTATGGCTACACCTTC. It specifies CASSRDSSYGYTF.

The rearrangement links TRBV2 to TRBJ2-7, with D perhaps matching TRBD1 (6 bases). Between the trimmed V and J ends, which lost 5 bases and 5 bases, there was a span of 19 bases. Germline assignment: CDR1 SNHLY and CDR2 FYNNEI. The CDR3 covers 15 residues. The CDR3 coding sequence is TGTGCCAGCAGTTATTTAGACAGGCCTTCGGACGAGCAGTACTTC. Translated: CASSYLDRPSDEQYF.

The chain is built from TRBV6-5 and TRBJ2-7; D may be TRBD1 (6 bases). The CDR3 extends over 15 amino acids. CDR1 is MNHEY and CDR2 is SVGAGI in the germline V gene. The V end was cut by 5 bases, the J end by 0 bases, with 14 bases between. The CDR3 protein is CASSRDRTSSYEQYF. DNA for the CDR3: TGTGCCAGCAGTCGCGACAGGACGAGCTCCTACGAGCAGTACTTC.

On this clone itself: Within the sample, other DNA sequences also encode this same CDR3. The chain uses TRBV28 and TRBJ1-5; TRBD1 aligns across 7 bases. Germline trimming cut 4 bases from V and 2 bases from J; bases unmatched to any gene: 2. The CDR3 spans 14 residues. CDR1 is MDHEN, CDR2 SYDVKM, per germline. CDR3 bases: TGTGCCAGCAGTTCAGACAGGGGCAATCAGCCCCAGCATTTT. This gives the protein CASSSDRGNQPQHF.

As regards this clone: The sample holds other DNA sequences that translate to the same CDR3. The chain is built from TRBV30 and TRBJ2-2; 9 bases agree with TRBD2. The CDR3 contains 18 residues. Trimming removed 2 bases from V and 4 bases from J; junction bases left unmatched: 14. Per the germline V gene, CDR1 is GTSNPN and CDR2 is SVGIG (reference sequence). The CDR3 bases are TGTGCCTGGAGTCCTGCGGTAGCGGGAGCCACCCCCACCGGGGAGCTGTTTTTT. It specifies CAWSPAVAGATPTGELFF.

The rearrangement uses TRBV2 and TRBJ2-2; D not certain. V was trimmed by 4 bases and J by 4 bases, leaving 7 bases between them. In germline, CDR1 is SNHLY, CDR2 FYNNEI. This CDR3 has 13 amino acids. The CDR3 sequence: CASSGAVTGELFF. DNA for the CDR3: TGTGCCAGCAGTGGGGCAGTCACCGGGGAGCTGTTTTTT. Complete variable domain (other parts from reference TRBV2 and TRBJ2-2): EPEVTQTPSHQVTQMGQEVILRCVPISNHLYFYWYRQILGQKVEFLVSFYNNEISEKSEIFDDQFSVERPDGSNFTLKIRSTKLEDSAMYFCASSGAVTGELFFGEGSRLTVL.

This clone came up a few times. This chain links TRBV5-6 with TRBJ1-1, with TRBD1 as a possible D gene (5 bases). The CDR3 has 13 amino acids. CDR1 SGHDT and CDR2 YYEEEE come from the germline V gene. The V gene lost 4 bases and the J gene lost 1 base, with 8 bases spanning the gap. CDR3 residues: CASSLDRNTEAFF. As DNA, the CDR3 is TGTGCCAGCAGCCTAGACAGGAACACTGAAGCTTTCTTT.

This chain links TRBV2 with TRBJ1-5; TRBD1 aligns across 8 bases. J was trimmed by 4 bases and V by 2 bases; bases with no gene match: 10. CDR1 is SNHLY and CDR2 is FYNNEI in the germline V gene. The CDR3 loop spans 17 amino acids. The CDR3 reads CASSESPDRARNQPQHF. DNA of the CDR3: TGTGCCAGCAGTGAAAGTCCGGACAGGGCAAGGAATCAGCCCCAGCATTTT.

The CDR3 DNA reads as TGTGCCAGCTCACCGATCGGGCTAGCGGAATTCACAGATACGCAGTATTTT. The encoded protein is CASSPIGLAEFTDTQYF. This chain connects TRBV18 to TRBJ2-3; 7 bases match TRBD2. The CDR3 consists of 17 residues. V lost 3 bases and J lost 2; bases outside the gene matches: 11. CDR1 KGHSH and CDR2 LQKENI come from the germline V gene.

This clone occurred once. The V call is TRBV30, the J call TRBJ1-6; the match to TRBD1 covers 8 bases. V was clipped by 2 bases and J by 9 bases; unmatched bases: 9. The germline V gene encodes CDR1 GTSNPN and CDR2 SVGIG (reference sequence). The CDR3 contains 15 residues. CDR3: CAWSPTDRGSSPLHF. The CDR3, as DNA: TGTGCCTGGAGTCCAACCGACAGGGGATCTTCACCCCTCCACTTT.

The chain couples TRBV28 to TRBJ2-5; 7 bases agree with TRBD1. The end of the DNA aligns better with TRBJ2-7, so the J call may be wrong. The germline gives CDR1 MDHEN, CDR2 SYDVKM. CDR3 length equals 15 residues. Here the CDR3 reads CASSPLTTGPYEQYF. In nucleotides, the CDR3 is TGTGCCAGCAGTCCCCTAACGACAGGGCCCTACGAGCAGTACTTC.